This T cell receptor (beta chain) was identified in a study of shared clonotypes between healthy human individuals. For this clone: Its target is not known.

Partitioning of CD4+ cells yielded a CD45RA+ naive subset and a CD45RA-negative memory subset. The study, taken as a whole, reports: Enrolling few donors narrowed the genetic and exposure-history diversity that was represented. In this cohort, only blood was sampled, and tissue repertoires likely differ.

Assay used: immunoSEQ multiplex PCR; TCRdb lists only in-frame clones, some missing. The sample holds under 1,100,000 clones, roughly 80% seen once. Sequences were obtained from memory CD4+ T cells sorted from blood. Sample subset: CD45RA-negative fraction. The TCR was taken from a man between 18 and 35 years old in good health.

The CDR3 here is CASSPRTGNTEAFF. The CDR3 nucleotides read TGTGCCAGCAGCCCGAGAACAGGGAATACTGAAGCTTTCTTT. This rearrangement joins TRBV11-1 to TRBJ1-1; D possibly corresponds to TRBD1 (6 bases). Germline CDR1 and CDR2: SGHAT and FQDESV (reference sequence). CDR3 length: 14 amino acids. The V and J ends lost 5 bases and 5 bases respectively, with 15 bases between them.